This T cell receptor (beta chain) was profiled in a study of T-cell reconstitution after alpha-beta-depleted transplantation in children (dated by TCRdb to the mid-2010s). Regarding the research as a whole: Using TCR repertoire profiling, the study quantitatively followed how T-cell immune reconstitution unfolded in children after TCRalphabeta/CD19-depleted allogeneic hematopoietic cell transplantation.

Library method: PCR. TCRdb lists the instrument as Illumina HiSeq 2500. Molecular barcoding was employed in the preparation of TCR libraries, with unique molecular identifiers being used to normalize TCRbeta repertoire quantification. In-frame beta chains were kept once TCRdb had trimmed the public reads at Q25 with fastp and called clones with MiXCR. Records with the same CDR3 protein are collapsed into one entry carrying the most frequent genes and DNA. In this sample the table shows roughly 500,000 distinct CDR3 sequences, approximately 29% of which occur a single time. The leading ten clones occupy 2% to 3% of the sample. With respect to this clonotype: Its target antigen remains unknown. Within one base of it there is no much larger clone, and no base qualities were kept.

The CDR3 has 15 amino acids, counting the end cysteine and phenylalanine. Only the CDR3 part of the read is kept: 45 bases, read in frame from the first base. Here V drops 0 bases and J drops 7 bases, and the junction holds 8 bases not matched to any gene. The germline V gene (reference sequence) yields DFQATT for CDR1 and SNEGSKA for CDR2. The rearrangement joined TRBV20-1 to TRBJ2-1, and TRBD2 matches 8 of the central bases. The clonotype was recovered from a human donor who donated a stem cell graft to a child with aplastic anemia. Source: PBMCs from the stem cell graft donor, taken from the stem cell graft. The nucleotides read TGCAGTGCTAGAGATCCCCAGCGGGAGAAGAATGAGCAGTTCTTC. Its product reads: CSARDPQREKNEQFF.